The source of this T cell receptor beta chain is a study of blood T cell repertoires in COVID-19 (dated by TCRdb to 2018 to 2021). Regarding the study in general: The collaborator samples originated in the United States, Italy and Spain and spanned the acute and convalescent phases of COVID-19. The prospective study material was composed of cDNA or gDNA derived from T cells, B-cell-depleted T cells, or PBMCs. Deeply sampled blood TCRbeta repertoires from subjects exposed to, actively infected with, or recovered from COVID-19 were included in the dataset. The repertoires were released in a freely available public database intended as a resource for research on the immune response to SARS-CoV-2. Samples came from the ongoing ImmuneRACE study (first 160 participants) plus 1,254 subjects from 6 global collaborators. Nearly every sample came with metadata listing a de-identified subject ID, COVID-19 status, age in years and sex. Where HLA class I and class II types were available, the types were taken from metadata supplied by the sample provider, not from assay-based typing. General conclusions and limits of the study: How much clinical and demographic metadata was included differed by source and by participant, and the metadata was provided uncurated.

Collaborating institutions collected whole blood in K2EDTA tubes following their own protocols. Collaborator samples were shipped for TCRbeta analysis as frozen whole blood, isolated PBMCs, or DNA extracted from either sample type. With respect to this clone: No antigen is known for it. No base quality values were provided; no much bigger clone lies one nucleotide off.

V drops 4 bases and J drops 2 bases, leaving 6 bases in between. The germline V gene specifies MDHEN as CDR1 and SYDVKM as CDR2. The CDR3 spans 13 residues, from the cysteine through the phenylalanine. CDR3 DNA only is kept here, 39 bases in frame from base 1. TCRbeta CDR3 regions were amplified from genomic DNA using the immunoSEQ Assay, a bias-controlled multiplex PCR. The original methods were these. Nucleated cell counts per sample were estimated from amplification of reference gene primers within the assay. To quantify the absolute abundance of each unique TCRbeta CDR3 rearrangement, sequence reads were collapsed and filtered. For each sample, productive Simpson clonality was calculated as the square root of Simpson's diversity index over productive rearrangements. TCRdb re-hosts the immuneACCESS table, in-frame sequences only. Its copies lack some clones; in the studies checked, an unresolved V gene accounts for under half of them, and the cause for the rest is not known. V and J calls and clone size are copied from that table; D and trimming were computed from the DNA. The sample profile shows roughly 80,000 clones; around nine tenths of them were found once. The ten largest account for 5% to 6.5% of the sample.

The TCR sequence derives from a man aged 50 or older with active COVID-19. In this chain, TRBV28 is recombined with TRBJ1-5, with no D gene named confidently. The sequenced material came from peripheral blood. The CDR3 loop reads CASSSIGNQPQHF. The DNA sequence reads TGTGCCAGCAGTTCAATTGGCAATCAGCCCCAGCATTTT.